This is a list of T cell receptor beta chains from one sample in a study of T cell responses to AZD1222 COVID-19 vaccine. Only in-frame clones appear in the TCRdb table, and some are missing; sequencing was by immunoSEQ multiplex PCR. The table has roughly 84,000 clones, around nine tenths seen once. Sample: peripheral blood, taken 28 days after the second AZD1222 dose. The receptor set was obtained from an adult who received the AZD1222 COVID-19 vaccine. Both conserved end residues are trimmed from each CDR3.

TRBV19	TRBJ1-1	ASSIREMAEAF
TRBV4-3	TRBJ2-1	ASSQDPGAYNEQF
TRBV28	TRBJ1-2	ASSLATGRYGYT
TRBV30	TRBJ1-5	AWSLTGHQPQH
TRBV5-1	TRBJ2-3	ASSAPTDTQY
TRBV7-3	TRBJ2-6	ASSSGQSGANVLT
TRBV7-8	TRBJ1-6	ATQGLGGKDSPLH
TRBV7-2	TRBJ2-5	ASRPTTVEETQY
TRBV18	TRBJ2-1	ASSPGTGGDEQF
TRBV15	TRBJ2-2	ATTRGGENTGELF
TRBV29-1	TRBJ2-7	SGSGGQGYEQY
TRBV5-8	TRBJ2-5	ASSLGQQETQY
TRBV5-1	TRBJ2-3	ASSLLAGADTQY
TRBV7-8	TRBJ2-7	ASSLNSLEQY
TRBV27	TRBJ1-2	ASSLSRGRSYT
TRBV24-1	TRBJ2-7	ATSDLSNNSQTVLEKTYEQY
TRBV4-3	TRBJ2-7	ASSQGGSQAYEQY